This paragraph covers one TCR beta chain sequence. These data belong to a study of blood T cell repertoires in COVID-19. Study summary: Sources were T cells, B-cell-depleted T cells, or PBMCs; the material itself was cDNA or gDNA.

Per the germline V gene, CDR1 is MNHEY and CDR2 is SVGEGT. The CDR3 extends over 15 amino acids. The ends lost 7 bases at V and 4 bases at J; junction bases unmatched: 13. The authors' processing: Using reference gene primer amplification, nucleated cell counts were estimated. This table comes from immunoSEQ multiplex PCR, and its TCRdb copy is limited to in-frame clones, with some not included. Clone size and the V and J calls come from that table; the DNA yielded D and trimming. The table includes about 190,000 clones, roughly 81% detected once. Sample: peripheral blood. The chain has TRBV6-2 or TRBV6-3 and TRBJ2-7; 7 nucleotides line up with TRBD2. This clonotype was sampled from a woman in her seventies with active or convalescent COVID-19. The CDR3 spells CASTPRGGSWYEQYF. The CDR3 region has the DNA TGTGCCAGCACCCCCCGAGGCGGGAGCTGGTACGAGCAGTACTTC.